A single sample is the source of the 31 T cell receptor beta chains below, sequenced in a study of PD-1 blockade in mismatch repair-deficient tumors (TCRdb year 2017). Library preparation used the immunoSEQ multiplex PCR assay. The immuneACCESS repertoire file appears here via TCRdb, limited to in-frame rearrangements. These files lack a portion of the clones; in checked studies, under half of the deficit traces to unresolved V genes, and the cause of the others is not known. The sample contains about 120,000 clones, roughly nine tenths of them found a single time. The ten largest clones capture approximately 15% of the sample. Source: peripheral blood, taken 44 weeks after starting pembrolizumab. These receptor sequences come from an adult with mismatch repair-deficient cancer.

Points on this clone: The same CDR3 also results from other DNA sequences found in this sample. The gene calls are TRBV6-5 and TRBJ1-1, with 7 nucleotides matching TRBD1. The V segment lost 5 bases and the J segment 2 bases; nucleotides outside the gene matches: 5. CDR3 length: 14 amino acids. In germline, CDR1 is MNHEY, CDR2 SVGAGI. CDR3 amino acids: CASSRGQSNTEAFF. CDR3 coding DNA: TGTGCCAGCAGTCGGGGACAGTCCAACACTGAAGCTTTCTTT.

As regards this clone: This sample also contains other DNA sequences that code for the same CDR3. This chain connects TRBV27 to TRBJ2-7; a weak D match, TRBD1 (7 bases). Germline V gene sequence: CDR1 MNHEY, CDR2 SMNVEV (reference sequence). Trimming left V 2 bases short and J 2 bases short, with 10 bases between. The CDR3 totals 14 residues. The DNA for the CDR3 is TGTGCCAGCAGTTTAGCCAGGGGGGCCTACGAGCAGTACTTC. This translates into CASSLARGAYEQYF.

This clone was detected only a few times. The chain recombines TRBV7-6 with TRBJ2-7, with D unresolved. The CDR3 consists of 12 residues. Germline V gene sequence: CDR1 SGHVS, CDR2 FNYEAQ. Trimming stripped 1 base from V and 6 bases from J, with 7 bases between. This CDR3 reads CASSLVQGEQYF. CDR3 nucleotides: TGTGCCAGCAGCTTAGTTCAAGGCGAGCAGTACTTC.

CDR3 sequence (DNA): TGTGCCAGCAGTTTGGCACATACTACCACTGAAGCTTTCTTT. This sequence encodes CASSLAHTTTEAFF. The V call is TRBV27, the J call TRBJ1-1; D is unclear. In germline, CDR1 is MNHEY, CDR2 SMNVEV (reference sequence). V was trimmed by 3 bases and J by 4 bases, leaving 12 bases between them. The CDR3 contains 14 residues.

This rearrangement joins TRBV27 to TRBJ1-5; possibly TRBD1 for D (5 bases). The CDR3 has 15 amino acids. Germline CDR1 and CDR2: MNHEY and SMNVEV (reference sequence). The germline V and J ends were trimmed by 2 bases and 7 bases, with 15 bases remaining between them. The DNA for the CDR3 is TGTGCCAGCAGTTTAAGGGCAGGGCTGGGCCAGCCCCAGCATTTT. It translates to CASSLRAGLGQPQHF.

The V gene is TRBV28, the J gene TRBJ2-2; TRBD1 might be the D (5 bases). Trimming cost V 3 bases and J 6 bases, with 14 bases left between them. Germline values: CDR1 MDHEN, CDR2 SYDVKM. This CDR3 is 15 amino acids long. CDR3 amino acids: CASSFWQGFAGELFF. Written as DNA, the CDR3 is TGTGCCAGCAGTTTTTGGCAGGGATTTGCCGGGGAGCTGTTTTTT.

The rearrangement uses TRBV6-1 and TRBJ2-7; TRBD2 agrees at 12 bases. The CDR3 covers 15 residues. Germline V gene lookup returns CDR1 MNHNS and CDR2 SASEGT. The V gene end was trimmed by 6 bases and the J gene end by 2 bases; junction bases not matched to a gene: 5. CDR3 sequence reads: CASRRLAGDPYEQYF. The CDR3 nucleotides are TGTGCCAGCAGGAGACTAGCGGGAGACCCCTACGAGCAGTACTTC.

The CDR3: CASREGTDTQYF. Here the CDR3 DNA reads TGTGCCAGCCGAGAAGGCACAGATACGCAGTATTTT. V usage is TRBV18 and J usage is TRBJ2-3, with D hard to call. V lost 8 bases to trimming and J lost 1 base, with 7 bases between them. CDR1 is KGHSH, CDR2 LQKENI, per germline. The CDR3 extends over 12 amino acids.

This clone was recorded once. The chain carries TRBV19 and TRBJ2-3, with 13 bases aligning to TRBD2. With V trimmed by 6 bases and J by 3 bases, 6 bases remained unmatched. The germline V gene has CDR1 LNHDA and CDR2 SQIVND (reference sequence). The CDR3 extends over 16 amino acids. CDR3 amino acids: CASSRGLAGPTDTQYF. The CDR3 DNA sequence: TGTGCCAGTAGCCGGGGACTAGCGGGGCCAACAGATACGCAGTATTTT.

The CDR3 reads CASSPRQKRNEKLFF. The CDR3 nucleotides are TGTGCCAGCAGTCCTCGACAGAAGCGTAATGAAAAACTGTTTTTT. The chain recombines TRBV27 with TRBJ1-4; D might be TRBD1 (5 bases). Between the trimmed V and J ends, which lost 5 bases and 4 bases, there was a span of 14 bases. From germline, CDR1 is MNHEY and CDR2 SMNVEV (reference sequence). This CDR3 spans 15 amino acids.

The V call is TRBV4-1, the J call TRBJ2-7, with TRBD2 as a possible D gene (6 bases). The CDR3 totals 14 residues. V was shortened by 4 bases and J by 5 bases, with 15 bases between the two germline ends. The germline gives CDR1 MGHRA, CDR2 YSYEKL. This CDR3 is CASSPVLAVHEQYF. CDR3 DNA: TGCGCCAGCAGCCCGGTGTTAGCGGTCCACGAGCAGTACTTC.

The gene calls are TRBV10-3 and TRBJ1-4; TRBD1 aligns across 7 bases. J lost 0 bases, V lost 6 bases, and 4 bases had no gene match. Germline assignment: CDR1 ENHRY and CDR2 SYGVKD. The CDR3 has 15 amino acids. The CDR3: CAISSGTATNEKLFF. The CDR3 DNA is TGTGCCATCAGCTCCGGGACAGCAACTAATGAAAAACTGTTTTTT.

The CDR3 coding sequence is TGCGCCAGCAGCCAAGACATCCGGAAGACTGAAGCTTTCTTT. Encoded protein: CASSQDIRKTEAFF. The rearrangement joins TRBV4-3 to TRBJ1-1; D is uncertain. CDR1 and CDR2 from the germline V gene are LGHNA and YSLEER. There are 14 residues in the CDR3. The V end was cut by 0 bases, the J end by 5 bases, with 10 bases between.

This clone was observed a handful of times. This chain connects TRBV5-6 to TRBJ2-7, with unresolved D. Germline V gene sequence: CDR1 SGHDT, CDR2 YYEEEE. CDR3 length: 12 amino acids. V was shortened by 1 base and J by 3 bases, with 5 bases between the two germline ends. The CDR3 region has the DNA TGTGCCAGCAGCTTGCGGATCTACGAGCAGTACTTC. Its translation: CASSLRIYEQYF.

V and J are TRBV5-1 and TRBJ2-5, with 12 bases fitting TRBD2. Germline V gene sequence: CDR1 SGHRS, CDR2 YFSETQ. This CDR3 contains 17 residues. V was pared by 4 bases and J by 5 bases, with 12 bases of the junction left unmatched. CDR3 region: CASSTRTSGMGVETQYF. Written as DNA, the CDR3 is TGCGCCAGCAGCACACGGACTAGCGGGATGGGAGTCGAGACCCAGTACTTC.

The chain is built from TRBV7-9 and TRBJ2-1; no reliable D call. CDR3 length equals 15 residues. V was trimmed by 2 bases and J by 7 bases, leaving 15 bases between them. In germline, CDR1 is SEHNR, CDR2 FQNEAQ (reference sequence). CDR3 region: CASSLPRLSENEQFF. CDR3 bases: TGTGCCAGCAGCTTACCCCGATTATCAGAGAATGAGCAGTTCTTC.

V is TRBV28 and J is TRBJ2-2; D is perhaps TRBD2 (6 bases). Trimming took off 2 bases at V and 3 bases at J, with 22 bases between the two ends. Germline V gene data show CDR1 as MDHEN and CDR2 as SYDVKM. The CDR3 is 19 amino acids. The CDR3 reads CASSLEGRWTIGDTGELFF. The CDR3 region has the DNA TGTGCCAGCAGTTTAGAGGGACGGTGGACTATAGGGGACACCGGGGAGCTGTTTTTT. Supplemented by reference TRBV28 and TRBJ2-2, the full variable domain reads DVKVTQSSRYLVKRTGEKVFLECVQDMDHENMFWYRQDPGLGLRLIYFSYDVKMKEKGDIPEGYSVSREKKERFSLILESASTNQTSMYLCASSLEGRWTIGDTGELFFGEGSRLTVL.

CDR3 DNA sequence: TGTGCCAGCAGCTTTCTAGCGGGAGCCTACGAGCAGTACTTC. The encoded protein is CASSFLAGAYEQYF. The V gene is TRBV5-6, the J gene TRBJ2-7, with TRBD2 identical over 10 bases. V shed 2 bases and J 2 bases; nucleotides not matched to a gene: 1. Germline loops: CDR1 SGHDT, CDR2 YYEEEE. The CDR3 is made up of 14 amino acids.

CDR3 bases: TGTGCCAGCAGCCAAGATAGTTTGGATACGCAGTATTTT. Translating gives CASSQDSLDTQYF. V is TRBV4-2 and J is TRBJ2-3, with unresolved D. The V end was cut by 0 bases, the J end by 6 bases, with 7 bases between. CDR3 length: 13 residues. CDR1 is LGHNA and CDR2 is YNFKEQ in the germline V gene.

J is TRBJ2-7 and V is TRBV7-8, with 9 bases that match TRBD2. Germline CDR1 reads SGHVS; CDR2 reads FQNEAQ. V gave up 5 bases and J gave up 2 bases; unmatched junction bases: 7. This CDR3 comprises 15 residues. CDR3 DNA: TGTGCCAGCAGCACCTCTGGGACTAGCACCTACGAGCAGTACTTC. Translating gives CASSTSGTSTYEQYF.

This chain uses TRBV18 with TRBJ1-2; 7 nucleotides align to TRBD1. CDR3 size: 16 residues. CDR1 KGHSH and CDR2 LQKENI come from the germline V gene. The V gene end was trimmed by 1 base and the J gene end by 2 bases; junction bases not matched to a gene: 7. CDR3 region: CASSPRYRGGNYGYTF. CDR3 DNA: TGTGCCAGCTCACCACGTTACCGAGGGGGCAACTATGGCTACACCTTC.

This sequence joins TRBV13 and TRBJ2-1, with 7 bases lining up with TRBD2. Per the germline V gene, CDR1 is PRHDT and CDR2 is FYEKMQ (reference sequence). Trimming at V came to 5 bases and at J to 6 bases, leaving 13 bases not matched to a gene. The CDR3 runs 16 residues. In DNA form, the CDR3 reads TGTGCCAGCAGCCCGAGCAGAGGCGGGAGCCGCAATGAGCAGTTCTTC. This codes for CASSPSRGGSRNEQFF. Based on the CDR3 plus reference TRBV13 and TRBJ2-1, the full variable domain is AAGVIQSPRHLIKEKRETATLKCYPIPRHDTVYWYQQGPGQDPQFLISFYEKMQSDKGSIPDRFSAQQFSDYHSELNMSSLELGDSALYFCASSPSRGGSRNEQFFGPGTRLTVL.

The CDR3 sequence: CSGSGDNYGYTF. The CDR3 bases are TGCAGCGGGTCCGGGGATAACTATGGCTACACCTTC. The chain recombines TRBV29-1 with TRBJ1-2, with unresolved D. The CDR3 contains 12 residues. Trimming cost V 7 bases and J 1 base, with 10 bases left between them. Germline CDR1 and CDR2: SQVTM and ANQGSEA.

The V call is TRBV21-1, the J call TRBJ1-3. TRBV21-1 represents a pseudogene. CDR3 length equals 16 residues. CDR3 region: CASSKGRSASGNTIYF. The CDR3 region has the DNA TGTGCCAGCAGCAAAGGACGGTCTGCCTCTGGAAACACCATATATTTT.

V usage is TRBV11-2 and J usage is TRBJ2-7; 7 bases are a match to TRBD1. V shed 1 base and J 2 bases; nucleotides not matched to a gene: 2. Per the germline V gene, CDR1 is SGHAT and CDR2 is FQNNGV. The CDR3 has 14 amino acids. CDR3 residues: CASSLGTGTYEQYF. DNA for the CDR3: TGTGCCAGCAGCTTAGGGACAGGAACCTACGAGCAGTACTTC. Full variable domain (rest looked up from reference TRBV11-2 and TRBJ2-7): EAGVAQSPRYKIIEKRQSVAFWCNPISGHATLYWYQQILGQGPKLLIQFQNNGVVDDSQLPKDRFSAERLKGVDSTLKIQPAKLEDSAVYLCASSLGTGTYEQYFGPGTRLTVT.

This sequence joins TRBV4-1 and TRBJ1-5; TRBD1 matches at 7 bases. V trimming: 0 bases; J trimming: 8 bases; junction bases outside the gene matches: 13. The CDR3 has 17 amino acids. CDR1 is MGHRA, CDR2 YSYEKL, per germline. The CDR3 DNA reads TGCGCCAGCAGCCAAGATGCGACAGGGCCGATGTTGAAGCCCCAGCATTTT. It specifies CASSQDATGPMLKPQHF.

This rearrangement joins TRBV4-2 to TRBJ2-2; D is unresolved. V was cut by 0 bases and J by 6 bases, with 8 bases left in between. The CDR3 contains 14 residues. CDR1 and CDR2 from the germline V gene are LGHNA and YNFKEQ. The CDR3 coding sequence is TGTGCCAGCAGCCAAGAGCGAAGGGCCGGGGAGCTGTTTTTT. Translation gives CASSQERRAGELFF.

The chain carries TRBV7-2 and TRBJ2-7, with TRBD2 identical over 7 bases. Trimming removed 4 bases from V and 2 bases from J; junction bases left unmatched: 5. Germline lookup yields CDR1 SGHTA and CDR2 FQGNSA. The CDR3 loop spans 14 amino acids. CDR3 in amino acids: CASSSSSGPYEQYF. The CDR3 nucleotides read TGTGCCAGCAGCTCGTCTAGCGGCCCCTACGAGCAGTACTTC.

The chain is built from TRBV7-8 and TRBJ2-3, with 8 bases aligning to TRBD1. Germline V CDR1 and CDR2: SGHVS, FQNEAQ. J lost 0 bases, V lost 5 bases, and 7 bases had no gene match. This CDR3 has 16 residues. CDR3 coding DNA: TGTGCCAGCAGCCACTCAGGGGGCCGCAGCACAGATACGCAGTATTTT. Its protein product is CASSHSGGRSTDTQYF.

The chain uses TRBV2 and TRBJ2-7; weak D call: TRBD1 (5 bases). The CDR3 extends over 13 amino acids. Germline values: CDR1 SNHLY, CDR2 FYNNEI. V shed 3 bases and J shed 2 bases, with 8 bases lying between them. The CDR3 DNA is TGTGCCAGCAGTGATGAAGGGGCCTACGAGCAGTACTTC. Encoded protein: CASSDEGAYEQYF.

This rearrangement joins TRBV5-4 to TRBJ2-7; D is perhaps TRBD2 (6 bases). The CDR3 length is 16 residues. Looked up from germline, CDR1 is SGHNT and CDR2 is YYREEE (reference sequence). The CDR3 DNA sequence: TGTGCTTTCTGGATCCGTTTTACTGGTGGGGGAGGCGAGCAGTACTTC. Protein: CAFWIRFTGGGGEQYF.